Sequencing of this TCR beta chain was carried out in a study of regulatory T cells in long-lasting Graves disease. Overall study results and limits: With a small sample size, accuracy may have been reduced. Lower TCR diversity characterized persistent Graves' patients relative to newly diagnosed patients.

Assembly of TCR beta libraries relied on iRepertoire HTBI primers together with Arm-PCR of CDR3 regions. TCRdb called the multiplex PCR reads again in MiXCR, with one record for every CDR3 protein. Of approximately 390,000 distinct CDR3 sequences listed, under 20% are singletons. Germline-derived CDR1 and CDR2 are MNHEY and SMNVEV (reference sequence). Between the trimmed V and J ends, which lost 11 bases and 5 bases, there was a span of 13 bases. This CDR3 spans 11 amino acids. Time point noted: newly diagnosed GD, antithyroid drugs for less than 3 months. Construction of the TCR library relied on RNA isolated from PBMCs. This clonotype was counted many times. Its antigen is not identified. This same sample was also taken into another study, of T cells in Graves' hyperthyroidism and ophthalmopathy. Per that paper: TCR CDR3 underwent first-round RT-PCR with the HTBI primer set. A median about 6 months before onset, the model predicted ophthalmopathy.

This specimen consisted of peripheral blood mononuclear cells (PBMCs), obtained at new diagnosis, from a patient treated with antithyroid drugs. The source is a woman aged 18-29 years with Graves disease. V and J are TRBV27 and TRBJ2-7; either TRBD1 or TRBD2 may fit D (5 bases each). The CDR3 spells CAPSGLDEQYF. The CDR3 DNA sequence: TGTGCCCCCTCGGGGCTCGACGAGCAGTACTTC.